This record concerns one T cell receptor (beta chain) sequence. TCRdb's table, derived via immunoSEQ multiplex PCR, lists solely in-frame clones and lacks some. The data hold hundreds of thousands of clones, with 89% observed a single time. Followed longitudinally, the Seattle patients had been enrolled during active infection. Germline-derived CDR1 and CDR2 are MNHEY and SVGEGT. V dropped 2 bases and J dropped 0 bases, with 7 bases sitting between them. The CDR3 sequence is 14 residues long. This record comes from a study of blood T cell repertoires in COVID-19. Source material: peripheral blood. The chain has TRBV6-2 or TRBV6-3 and TRBJ1-2; weak D call: TRBD1 (5 bases). This sequence originates from a woman in her 30s with COVID-19, enrolled during active disease. The CDR3 DNA follows: TGTGCCAGCAGTTACCTACAGGCTAACTATGGCTACACCTTC. Its protein product is CASSYLQANYGYTF.